The 13 T cell receptor beta chains below were found in one sample sequenced in a study of cytomegalovirus exposure and HLA in healthy donors. Researchers ran the PCR with 60 Vbeta and 13 Jbeta primers. Assay: immunoSEQ multiplex PCR; the TCRdb copy retains only in-frame clones and omits some. The sample has 250,000 to 350,000 clones, under 90% seen once. The sample comprised PBMCs. The receptors here all came from a girl aged 2-10 years in good health and CMV-seronegative.

V is TRBV19 and J is TRBJ1-5; D remains unclear. The germline gives CDR1 LNHDA, CDR2 SQIVND (reference sequence). Trimming shortened V by 9 bases and J by 4 bases, and 16 bases separated the two germline ends. This CDR3 spans 14 amino acids. In DNA, the CDR3 is TGTGCCAGCAGTCCGATTACGGGTAATCAGCCCCAGCATTTT. It encodes CASSPITGNQPQHF.

This sequence joins TRBV5-1 and TRBJ1-2; perhaps TRBD1 as D (6 bases). The CDR3 has 14 residues. CDR1 SGHRS and CDR2 YFSETQ come from the germline V gene. V lost 2 bases and J 4 bases, leaving 12 bases between the germline ends. CDR3 protein: CASSLEQGAYGYTF. For the CDR3, the DNA is TGCGCCAGCAGCTTAGAACAGGGAGCCTATGGCTACACCTTC.

The chain combines TRBV7-6 with TRBJ1-1; the D is unclear. Germline-derived CDR1 and CDR2 are SGHVS and FNYEAQ. V was trimmed by 5 bases and J by 2 bases, leaving 9 bases between them. The CDR3 runs 13 residues. The CDR3 spells CASSPAENTEAFF. The CDR3 DNA is TGTGCCAGCAGCCCGGCGGAAAACACTGAAGCTTTCTTT.

The chain carries TRBV27 and TRBJ2-7; perhaps TRBD1 as D (6 bases). The germline CDR1 and CDR2 sequences are MNHEY and SMNVEV (reference sequence). V was pared by 6 bases and J by 3 bases, with 21 bases between. The CDR3 is 16 residues long. CDR3 loop: CASSRYYRDIDYEQYF. As DNA, the CDR3 is TGTGCCAGCAGCCGATATTACAGGGATATCGACTACGAGCAGTACTTC.

V and J are TRBV15 and TRBJ1-4, with 7 bases lining up with TRBD1. The CDR3 spans 13 residues. Germline CDR1 and CDR2: LNHNV and YYDKDF (reference sequence). V lost 5 bases and J lost 8; bases outside the gene matches: 5. Here the CDR3 reads CATSAPDREKLFF. The CDR3 bases are TGTGCCACCAGCGCGCCGGACAGGGAAAAACTGTTTTTT.

This chain links TRBV11-2 with TRBJ2-5, with TRBD2 matching over 11 bases. The CDR3 contains 15 residues. Unmatched junction bases numbered 6, after V lost 5 bases and J lost 4 bases. Germline CDR1 is SGHAT and CDR2 is FQNNGV. The CDR3 bases are TGTGCCAGCAGCGTTAGCGGGAGGGCGACAGAGACCCAGTACTTC. Amino acids: CASSVSGRATETQYF.

The chain uses TRBV27 and TRBJ2-1; 10 nucleotides agree with TRBD2. V dropped 4 bases and J dropped 7; count of bases not matched to a gene: 7. Germline V gene data show CDR1 as MNHEY and CDR2 as SMNVEV (reference sequence). The CDR3 consists of 15 residues. The CDR3 reads CASSWSGRVGNEQFF. The CDR3, as DNA: TGTGCCAGCAGTTGGAGCGGGAGGGTCGGGAATGAGCAGTTCTTC.

The chain recombines TRBV9 with TRBJ2-3; D is unresolved. The V gene lost 3 bases and the J gene lost 2 bases, with 13 bases spanning the gap. In germline, CDR1 is SGDLS, CDR2 YYNGEE. CDR3 size: 15 residues. CDR3 sequence (DNA): TGTGCCAGCAGCGCGCACGCGGTCCTCACAGATACGCAGTATTTT. Its protein is CASSAHAVLTDTQYF.

The chain employs TRBV6-6 and TRBJ2-5, with 8 bases matching TRBD1. CDR1 and CDR2 from the germline V gene are MNHNY and SVGAGI (reference sequence). The J segment lost 2 bases and the V segment lost 5 bases, leaving 4 bases of the junction unmatched. This CDR3 spans 14 amino acids. The CDR3 loop is CASSPDRGQETQYF. The CDR3 region has the DNA TGTGCCAGCAGTCCCGACAGGGGTCAAGAGACCCAGTACTTC.

The chain is built from TRBV30 and TRBJ1-2; no firm D call. The CDR3 totals 13 residues. V gave up 0 bases and J gave up 0 bases, with 5 bases separating them. CDR1 is GTSNPN and CDR2 is SVGIG in the germline V gene (reference sequence). CDR3 nucleotide sequence: TGTGCCTGGAGTGTACATTCTAACTATGGCTACACCTTC. It codes for CAWSVHSNYGYTF.

The chain is built from TRBV19 and TRBJ1-2, with 8 nucleotides matching TRBD1. Germline loops: CDR1 LNHDA, CDR2 SQIVND (reference sequence). The CDR3 extends over 12 amino acids. J was trimmed by 9 bases and V by 1 base; bases with no gene match: 1. CDR3 bases: TGTGCCAGTAGTATAGGGACAGGGAGCTACACCTTC. It yields the protein CASSIGTGSYTF.

The chain is built from TRBV6-1 and TRBJ1-6; D is possibly TRBD1 (6 bases). The CDR3 loop spans 15 amino acids. V lost 4 bases, J lost 8 bases, and 15 bases lay in between. The germline gives CDR1 MNHNS, CDR2 SASEGT. Here the CDR3 DNA reads TGTGCCAGCAGTGGCGCGCCGGGGGGCCATTCACCCCTCCACTTT. Amino acids: CASSGAPGGHSPLHF.

The genes are TRBV7-2 and TRBJ2-7; D call uncertain. CDR3 length: 14 residues. Deletions cut 2 bases from V and 2 bases from J, with 10 bases between. Germline V gives CDR1 SGHTA, CDR2 FQGNSA. CDR3: CASSLRSVTYEQYF. CDR3 DNA sequence: TGTGCCAGCAGCTTAAGAAGCGTAACCTACGAGCAGTACTTC. The whole variable domain, filled in from reference TRBV7-2 and TRBJ2-7, reads GAGVSQSPSNKVTEKGKDVELRCDPISGHTALYWYRQSLGQGLEFLIYFQGNSAPDKSGLPSDRFSAERTGGSVSTLTIQRTQQEDSAVYLCASSLRSVTYEQYFGPGTRLTVT.